This T cell receptor beta chain was retrieved from a study of blood T cell repertoires in COVID-19. Looking at the study overall: Acute and convalescent COVID-19 samples came from the United States, Italy and Spain. PBMCs, B-cell-depleted T cells, or T cells provided the cDNA or gDNA that made up the material.

Authors' analysis steps: Nucleated cell number was recorded as an estimate derived from reference gene primer amplification. Assay used: immunoSEQ multiplex PCR; TCRdb lists only in-frame clones, some missing. The V and J calls and clone size come from that table; D and trimming were worked out from the DNA. Of approximately 110,000 clones in the sample, approximately 92% are singletons; the top ten hold about 30%. Germline CDR1 reads SGHRS; CDR2 reads YFSETQ. The junction had 4 bases not matched to a gene; V was cut back by 4 bases and J by 6 bases. The CDR3 contains 13 residues. The chain joins TRBV5-1 to TRBJ1-1; 9 nucleotides match TRBD1. The sequenced material came from peripheral blood. This receptor was obtained from a woman over 75 with acute or convalescent COVID-19. The DNA of the CDR3 is TGCGCCAGCAGCGTCCGGACAGGGGCTGAAGCTTTCTTT. It yields the protein CASSVRTGAEAFF.